The present T cell receptor beta chain was sequenced within a study of blood T cell repertoires in COVID-19. Using immunoSEQ multiplex PCR, the repertoire was profiled, and TCRdb retains in-frame clones only, with some absent. The sample contains about 330,000 clones, around 90% of which appear only once. Unmatched junction bases numbered 6, after V lost 5 bases and J lost 11 bases. The CDR3 spans 12 residues. Enrolled during active infection, Seattle patients were then followed longitudinally. The V call is TRBV12-3 or TRBV12-4, the J call TRBJ2-3; 8 positions agree with TRBD2. Sample: peripheral blood. The receptor was derived from a man aged 25 to 45 with COVID-19, enrolled during active disease. The CDR3 region is CASSPGGPGQYF. For the CDR3, the DNA is TGTGCCAGCAGTCCGGGGGGGCCAGGGCAGTATTTT.